A selection of T cell receptor beta chains follows, all from one sample in a study of cytomegalovirus exposure and HLA in healthy donors. Clones were read by immunoSEQ multiplex PCR, and TCRdb kept only the in-frame ones, dropping some. The sample lists fewer than 200,000 clones, 60% to 85% seen once, with 4.5% to 6% in the top ten. Sequencing was done on a sample of PBMCs. All receptors derive from a man aged 40-50 years in good health and CMV-seronegative. Both conserved end residues are part of each CDR3. Each record gives: D gene, V gene, J gene, clone size, CDR3 length, CDR3 protein, CDR3 DNA. A D gene is named only where the DNA matches it firmly. Clone size is stated in some rows and not others, as once, few, many or a class when expanded.

TRBD2	TRBV5-4	TRBJ2-3	-	18	CASSLLLGLAGAVDTQYF	TGTGCCAGCAGCTTGCTTTTGGGACTAGCGGGGGCGGTAGATACGCAGTATTTT
-	TRBV15	TRBJ1-5	-	15	CATSRERGSNQPQHF	TGTGCCACCAGCAGAGAGCGGGGATCCAATCAGCCCCAGCATTTT
-	TRBV7-3	TRBJ1-5	-	14	CASSLRGGNQPQHF	TGTGCCAGCAGCTTACGCGGGGGGAATCAGCCCCAGCATTTT
TRBD1	TRBV6-1	TRBJ2-7	few	16	CASSATGTGGRYEQYF	TGTGCCAGCAGTGCCACCGGGACAGGGGGCAGGTACGAGCAGTACTTC
TRBD1	TRBV7-9	TRBJ1-1	-	13	CASSSTGYAEAFF	TGTGCCAGCAGTTCGACAGGGTATGCTGAAGCTTTCTTT
TRBD1	TRBV5-6	TRBJ1-2	-	13	CASSADRGYGYTF	TGTGCCAGCAGCGCTGACAGGGGCTATGGCTACACCTTC
-	TRBV7-9	TRBJ2-2	-	16	CASSFLSGRSTGELFF	TGTGCCAGCAGCTTCCTTTCAGGGAGGTCCACCGGGGAGCTGTTTTTT
TRBD1	TRBV25-1	TRBJ1-2	-	14	CASSEWDRGSGYTF	TGTGCCAGCAGTGAATGGGACAGGGGCTCTGGCTACACCTTC
-	TRBV21-1	TRBJ2-7	-	14	CASSTWAISYEQYF	TGTGCCAGCAGCACCTGGGCCATTTCCTACGAGCAGTACTTC
-	TRBV7-2	TRBJ2-7	-	13	CASSLAGLAEQYF	TGTGCCAGCAGCTTGGCAGGGCTTGCCGAGCAGTACTTC
-	TRBV2	TRBJ2-5	few	15	CASSETTAEGETQYF	TGTGCCAGCAGTGAAACGACTGCGGAGGGAGAGACCCAGTACTTC
-	TRBV4-3	TRBJ1-1	-	13	CASSRTGNTEAFF	TGCGCCAGCAGCCGTACAGGGAACACTGAAGCTTTCTTT
-	TRBV9	TRBJ1-2	-	16	CASSVSPQDTLYGYTF	TGTGCCAGCAGCGTATCCCCGCAGGACACACTCTATGGCTACACCTTC
-	TRBV6-1	TRBJ1-1	-	12	CASKAGNTEAFF	TGTGCCAGCAAGGCAGGGAACACTGAAGCCTTCTTT
TRBD1	TRBV11-2	TRBJ2-7	-	17	CASSPWTGGGGRYEQYF	TGTGCCAGCAGCCCATGGACAGGGGGCGGGGGTCGGTACGAGCAGTACTTC
-	TRBV2	TRBJ2-5	few	11	CASSYEETQYF	TGTGCCAGCAGTTATGAAGAGACCCAGTACTTC
TRBD1	TRBV27	TRBJ2-7	-	14	CASSYQGQAYEQYF	TGTGCCAGCAGTTACCAAGGACAGGCCTACGAGCAGTACTTC
-	TRBV4-3	TRBJ1-2	-	16	CASSQDRTEALFGYTF	TGCGCCAGCAGCCAAGATCGGACAGAGGCGTTATTTGGCTACACCTTC
-	TRBV7-9	TRBJ2-5	-	14	CASSVLPGAETQYF	TGTGCCAGCAGCGTGTTACCAGGGGCGGAGACCCAGTACTTC
-	TRBV9	TRBJ1-2	-	15	CASSVLQGRDYGYTF	TGTGCCAGCAGCGTACTCCAGGGGAGGGATTATGGCTACACCTTC
-	TRBV7-3	TRBJ2-2	-	12	CASSRTTGELFF	TGTGCCAGCAGCCGCACAACCGGGGAGCTGTTTTTT
TRBD2	TRBV6-6	TRBJ2-3	-	16	CASSHGLADLTDTQYF	TGTGCCAGCAGCCACGGACTAGCGGATCTCACAGATACGCAGTATTTT
-	TRBV9	TRBJ1-3	once	20	CASSAEAGLTGSVAGNTIYF	TGTGCCAGCAGCGCCGAGGCAGGTTTAACAGGTTCCGTCGCTGGAAACACCATATATTTT
TRBD2	TRBV14	TRBJ2-1	-	14	CASSQVSREGEQFF	TGTGCCAGCAGCCAAGTTTCCAGGGAGGGGGAGCAGTTCTTC
TRBD1	TRBV6-1	TRBJ2-7	few	14	CASSDPTGSHEQYF	TGTGCCAGCAGTGACCCGACAGGGTCCCACGAGCAGTACTTC
-	TRBV6-7	TRBJ1-2	-	15	CASSRPRVGYYGYTF	TGTGCCAGCAGCCGCCCCAGGGTAGGGTACTATGGCTACACCTTC
TRBD2	TRBV7-2	TRBJ2-7	-	14	CASSLRREAYEQYF	TGTGCCAGCAGCTTACGGCGGGAGGCCTACGAGCAGTACTTC
-	TRBV20-1	TRBJ2-2	once	11	CSAEGAGELFF	TGCAGTGCTGAGGGGGCCGGGGAGCTGTTTTTT
-	TRBV14	TRBJ1-1	-	14	CASSPRTVYTEAFF	TGTGCCAGCAGCCCCAGGACAGTTTACACTGAAGCTTTCTTT
TRBD2	TRBV7-2	TRBJ2-5	-	19	CASSIGTSGRIRRVETQYF	TGTGCCAGCAGCATAGGGACTAGCGGGAGGATCCGCCGTGTAGAGACCCAGTACTTC
TRBD2	TRBV18	TRBJ2-4	-	19	CASSPSSGGVWGAKNIQYF	TGTGCCAGCTCCCCTTCGAGCGGGGGGGTCTGGGGAGCCAAAAACATTCAGTACTTC
TRBD1	TRBV7-3	TRBJ2-2	-	15	CASSRTGSNTGELFF	TGTGCCAGCTCGAGGACAGGTTCGAACACCGGGGAGCTGTTTTTT
-	TRBV5-6	TRBJ1-1	-	14	CASSLDSGRTEAFF	TGTGCCAGCAGCTTGGATTCAGGGAGGACTGAAGCTTTCTTT
TRBD1	TRBV4-3	TRBJ1-2	-	15	CASSRAPTGEDGYTF	TGCGCCAGCAGCCGCGCACCGACAGGGGAAGATGGCTACACCTTC
-	TRBV18	TRBJ1-2	-	14	CASSPPAGVGGYTF	TGTGCCAGCTCACCACCAGCAGGGGTGGGAGGCTACACCTTC
TRBD2	TRBV7-9	TRBJ2-1	few	16	CASSQTSGRSYNEQFF	TGTGCCAGCAGCCAAACTAGCGGGAGGTCCTACAATGAGCAGTTCTTC
TRBD2	TRBV7-2	TRBJ2-3	-	15	CASSSSSGGADTQYF	TGTGCCAGCAGCTCCTCTAGCGGGGGGGCAGATACGCAGTATTTT
-	TRBV11-2	TRBJ1-1	once	15	CASSLPSRGNTEAFF	TGTGCCAGCAGCTTGCCCAGTCGGGGAAACACTGAAGCTTTCTTT
TRBD1	TRBV7-2	TRBJ2-6	-	19	CASSLAGTGIYSGANVLTF	TGTGCCAGCAGCTTAGCCGGGACAGGGATTTACTCTGGGGCCAACGTCCTGACTTTC
-	TRBV10-2	TRBJ2-2	-	13	CASSQGSTGELFF	TGCGCCAGCAGTCAGGGGAGCACCGGGGAGCTGTTTTTT
-	TRBV14	TRBJ2-7	-	15	CASSQLGGLTYEQYF	TGTGCCAGCAGCCAACTCGGAGGACTAACCTACGAGCAGTACTTC